Below, 5 T cell receptor beta chains from the same sample are listed, as sequenced in a study of shared T cell receptors in the human thymus. Sequencing was performed with immunoSEQ multiplex PCR; in TCRdb, only in-frame clones are kept and a portion is missing. The sample has fewer than 700,000 clones; approximately 90% are singletons. The sample was also reused in another study, on human thymus T cells.

Sequenced material: thymocytes. Receptors originate from a boy in the first two years of life with a congenital heart defect.

This chain connects TRBV4-1 to TRBJ2-4; 7 bases map to TRBD2. CDR1 is MGHRA, CDR2 YSYEKL, per germline. The ends lost 4 bases at V and 7 bases at J; junction bases unmatched: 10. This CDR3 region has 15 residues. CDR3 protein: CASSRKRESGNIQYF. The CDR3 DNA reads TGCGCCAGCAGCCGCAAGCGGGAAAGCGGCAACATTCAGTACTTC.

The chain carries TRBV30 and TRBJ2-7, with D perhaps TRBD1 (6 bases). The CDR3 runs 13 residues. With 1 base removed from V and 3 bases from J, the gap between germline ends came to 10 bases. Germline V gene sequence: CDR1 GTSNPN, CDR2 SVGIG (reference sequence). CDR3 DNA: TGTGCCTGGAGTGAGGGGACACTCTACGAGCAGTACTTC. Its translation is CAWSEGTLYEQYF.

A note on this clone: Compared with germline, one end of the junction differs, possibly owing to a read error. V and J are TRBV5-8 and TRBJ2-5; TRBD2 agrees at 7 bases. This CDR3 region has 17 residues. Germline CDR1 SGHTS, CDR2 YDEGEE. The CDR3 protein is CASSLVLAEPGEETQYF. DNA of the CDR3: TGTGCCAGCAGCTTGGTTCTAGCGGAGCCGGGGGAAGAGACCCAATACTTC.

The genes are TRBV6-1 and TRBJ1-5, with D uncertain. Trimming removed 4 bases at V and 2 bases at J, with 18 bases between. The germline gives CDR1 MNHNS, CDR2 SASEGT. This CDR3 comprises 17 residues. The CDR3 bases are TGTGCCAGCAGTGGAGAGGCCAGAATCGGTGGCAATCAGCCCCAGCATTTT. This gives the protein CASSGEARIGGNQPQHF.

The chain combines TRBV6-6 with TRBJ1-5; no reliable D call. The V end lost 2 bases, the J end lost 4 bases, and 12 bases lay between the germline ends. Germline CDR1 is MNHNY and CDR2 is SVGAGI (reference sequence). The CDR3 is made up of 15 amino acids. The CDR3 loop is CASSYAGIGNQPQHF. DNA for the CDR3: TGTGCCAGCAGTTACGCGGGGATAGGGAATCAGCCCCAGCATTTT.